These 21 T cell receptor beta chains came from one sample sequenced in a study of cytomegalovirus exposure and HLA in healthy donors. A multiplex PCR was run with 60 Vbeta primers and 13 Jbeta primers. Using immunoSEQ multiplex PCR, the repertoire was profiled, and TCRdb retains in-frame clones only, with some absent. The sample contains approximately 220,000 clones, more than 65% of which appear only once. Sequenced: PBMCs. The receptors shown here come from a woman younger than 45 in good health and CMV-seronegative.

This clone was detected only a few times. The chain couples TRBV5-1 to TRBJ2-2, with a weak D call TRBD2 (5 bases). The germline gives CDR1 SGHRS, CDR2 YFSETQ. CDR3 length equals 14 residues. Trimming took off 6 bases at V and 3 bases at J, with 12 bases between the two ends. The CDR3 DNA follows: TGCGCCAGCACTGAGGACTCCTACACCGGGGAGCTGTTTTTT. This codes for CASTEDSYTGELFF.

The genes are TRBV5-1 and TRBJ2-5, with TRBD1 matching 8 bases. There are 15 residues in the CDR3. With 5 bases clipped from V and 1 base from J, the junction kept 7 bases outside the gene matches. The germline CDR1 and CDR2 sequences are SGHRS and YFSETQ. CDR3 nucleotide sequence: TGCGCCAGCAGAGATACAACAGGGGGCCAAGAGACCCAGTACTTC. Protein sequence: CASRDTTGGQETQYF.

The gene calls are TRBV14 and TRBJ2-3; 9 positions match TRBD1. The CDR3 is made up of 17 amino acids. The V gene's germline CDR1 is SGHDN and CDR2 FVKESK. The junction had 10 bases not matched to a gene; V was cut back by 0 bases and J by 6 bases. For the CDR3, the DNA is TGTGCCAGCAGCCAAGATAGGCCTCACAGGGGGCTTGATACGCAGTATTTT. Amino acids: CASSQDRPHRGLDTQYF.

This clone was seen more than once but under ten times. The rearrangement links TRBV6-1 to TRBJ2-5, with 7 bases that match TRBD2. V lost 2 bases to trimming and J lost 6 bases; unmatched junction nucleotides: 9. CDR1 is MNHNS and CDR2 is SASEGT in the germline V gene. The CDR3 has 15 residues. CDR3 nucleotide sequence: TGTGCCAGCAGTGAAAGGAGCGGGGCGTGGAAGACCCAGTACTTC. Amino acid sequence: CASSERSGAWKTQYF.

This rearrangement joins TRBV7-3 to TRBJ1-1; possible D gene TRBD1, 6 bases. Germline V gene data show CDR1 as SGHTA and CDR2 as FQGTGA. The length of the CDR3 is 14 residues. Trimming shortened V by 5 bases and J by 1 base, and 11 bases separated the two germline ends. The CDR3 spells CASSRGGSNTEAFF. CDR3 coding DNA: TGTGCCAGCAGCCGCGGGGGCTCGAACACTGAAGCTTTCTTT.

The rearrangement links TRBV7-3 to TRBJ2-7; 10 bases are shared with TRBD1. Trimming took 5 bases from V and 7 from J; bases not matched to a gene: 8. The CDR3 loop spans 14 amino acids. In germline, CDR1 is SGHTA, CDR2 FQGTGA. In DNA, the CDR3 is TGTGCCAGCAGCCCCGGGGACAGGGGCGGGGAGCAGTACTTC. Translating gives CASSPGDRGGEQYF.

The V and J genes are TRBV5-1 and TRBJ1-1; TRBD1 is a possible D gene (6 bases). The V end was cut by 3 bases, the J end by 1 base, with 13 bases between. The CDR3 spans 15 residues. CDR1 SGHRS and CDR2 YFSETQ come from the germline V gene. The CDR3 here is CASSSGWTANTEAFF. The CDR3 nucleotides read TGCGCCAGCAGCTCGGGATGGACAGCGAACACTGAAGCTTTCTTT.

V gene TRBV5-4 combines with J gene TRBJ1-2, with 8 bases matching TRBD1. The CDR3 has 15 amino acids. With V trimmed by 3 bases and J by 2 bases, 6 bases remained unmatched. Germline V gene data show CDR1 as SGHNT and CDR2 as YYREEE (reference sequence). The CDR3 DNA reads TGTGCCAGCAGCTCCAGGGGGCTATGGAACTATGGCTACACCTTC. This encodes CASSSRGLWNYGYTF.

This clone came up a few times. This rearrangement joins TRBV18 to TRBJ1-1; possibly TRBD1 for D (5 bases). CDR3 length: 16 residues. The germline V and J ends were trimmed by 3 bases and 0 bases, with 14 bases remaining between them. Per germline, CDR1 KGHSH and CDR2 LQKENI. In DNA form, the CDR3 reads TGTGCCAGCTCACCCTCGGGACGGGGGGTGAACACTGAAGCTTTCTTT. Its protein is CASSPSGRGVNTEAFF.

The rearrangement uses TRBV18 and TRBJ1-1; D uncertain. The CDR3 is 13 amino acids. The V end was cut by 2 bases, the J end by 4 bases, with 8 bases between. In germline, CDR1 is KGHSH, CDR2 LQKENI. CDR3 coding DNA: TGTGCCAGCTCACCAGAGGGTGGCACTGAAGCTTTCTTT. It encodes CASSPEGGTEAFF.

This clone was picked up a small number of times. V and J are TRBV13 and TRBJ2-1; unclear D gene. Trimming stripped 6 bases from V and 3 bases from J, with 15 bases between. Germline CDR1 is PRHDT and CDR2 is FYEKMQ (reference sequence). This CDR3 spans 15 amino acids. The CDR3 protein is CASSESSQVYNEQFF. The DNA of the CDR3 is TGTGCCAGCAGTGAGTCCTCGCAAGTCTACAATGAGCAGTTCTTC.

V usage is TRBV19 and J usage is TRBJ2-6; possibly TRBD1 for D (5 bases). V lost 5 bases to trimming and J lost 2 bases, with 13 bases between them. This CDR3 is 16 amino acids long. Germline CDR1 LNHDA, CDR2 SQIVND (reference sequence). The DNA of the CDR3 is TGTGCCAGTAGTTCTCGGACAAGTACTGGGGCCAACGTCCTGACTTTC. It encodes CASSSRTSTGANVLTF.

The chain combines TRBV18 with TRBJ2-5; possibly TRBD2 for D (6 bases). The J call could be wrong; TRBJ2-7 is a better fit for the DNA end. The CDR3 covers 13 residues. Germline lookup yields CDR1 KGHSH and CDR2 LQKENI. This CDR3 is CASSPTPAGEQYF. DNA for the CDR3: TGTGCCAGCTCACCAACCCCAGCGGGCGAGCAGTACTTC.

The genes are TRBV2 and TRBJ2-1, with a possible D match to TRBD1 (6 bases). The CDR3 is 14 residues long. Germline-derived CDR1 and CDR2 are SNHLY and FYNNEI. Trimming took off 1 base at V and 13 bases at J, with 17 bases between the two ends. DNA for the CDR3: TGTGCCAGCAGTGAAGGGACAGCCCTTGAGGCCCAGTTCTTC. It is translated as CASSEGTALEAQFF. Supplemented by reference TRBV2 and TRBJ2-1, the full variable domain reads EPEVTQTPSHQVTQMGQEVILRCVPISNHLYFYWYRQILGQKVEFLVSFYNNEISEKSEIFDDQFSVERPDGSNFTLKIRSTKLEDSAMYFCASSEGTALEAQFFGPGTRLTVL.

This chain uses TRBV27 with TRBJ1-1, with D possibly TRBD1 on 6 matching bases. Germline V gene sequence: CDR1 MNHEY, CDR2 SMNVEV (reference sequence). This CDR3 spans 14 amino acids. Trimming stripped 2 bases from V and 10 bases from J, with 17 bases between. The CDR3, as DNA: TGTGCCAGCAGTTTAAATCCCCAGGGGACATCAGCTTTCTTT. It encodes CASSLNPQGTSAFF.

CDR3 sequence reads: CAWRPLASDRSYEQYF. CDR3 bases: TGTGCCTGGAGACCCCTGGCTAGCGACCGCTCCTACGAGCAGTACTTC. The chain uses TRBV30 and TRBJ2-7; TRBD2 might be the D (6 bases). The CDR3 has 16 amino acids. Germline assignment: CDR1 GTSNPN and CDR2 SVGIG (reference sequence). Between the trimmed V and J ends, which lost 3 bases and 0 bases, there was a span of 18 bases. The full variable domain, in which reference TRBV30 and TRBJ2-7 provide the parts outside the CDR3, is SQTIHQWPATLVQPVGSPLSLECTVEGTSNPNLYWYRQAAGRGLQLLFYSVGIGQISSEVPQNLSASRPQDRQFILSSKKLLLSDSGFYLCAWRPLASDRSYEQYFGPGTRLTVT.

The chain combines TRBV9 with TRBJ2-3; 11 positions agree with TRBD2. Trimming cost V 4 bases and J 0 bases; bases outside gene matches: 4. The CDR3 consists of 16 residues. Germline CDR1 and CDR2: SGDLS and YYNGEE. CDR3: CASSKLAGASTDTQYF. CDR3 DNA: TGTGCCAGCAGCAAACTAGCGGGGGCTAGCACAGATACGCAGTATTTT.

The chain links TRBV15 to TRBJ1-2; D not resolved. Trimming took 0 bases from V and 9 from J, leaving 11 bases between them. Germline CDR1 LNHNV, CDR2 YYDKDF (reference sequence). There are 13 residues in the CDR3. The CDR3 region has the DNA TGTGCCACCAGCAGAGATCTGGCCGGGAGCTACACCTTC. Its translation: CATSRDLAGSYTF.

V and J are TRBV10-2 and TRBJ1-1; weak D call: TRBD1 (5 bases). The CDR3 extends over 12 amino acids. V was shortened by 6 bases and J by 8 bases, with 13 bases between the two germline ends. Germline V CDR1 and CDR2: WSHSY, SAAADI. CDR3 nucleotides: TGCGCCAGCAGCCTCGGACATCTGGAAGCTTTCTTT. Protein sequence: CASSLGHLEAFF.

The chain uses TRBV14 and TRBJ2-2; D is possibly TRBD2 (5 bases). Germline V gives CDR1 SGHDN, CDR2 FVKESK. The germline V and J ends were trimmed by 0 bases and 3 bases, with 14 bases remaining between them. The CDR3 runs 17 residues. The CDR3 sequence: CASSQDSGNHYTGELFF. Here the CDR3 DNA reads TGTGCCAGCAGCCAAGATTCGGGGAACCATTACACCGGGGAGCTGTTTTTT.

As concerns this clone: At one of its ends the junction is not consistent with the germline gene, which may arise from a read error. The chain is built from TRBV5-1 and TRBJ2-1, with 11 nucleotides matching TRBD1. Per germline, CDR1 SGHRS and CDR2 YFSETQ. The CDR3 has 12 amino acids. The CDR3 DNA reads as TGCGCCAGCAGCTCGGGCGGACAGGGGGCAATCTTC. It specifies CASSSGGQGAIF. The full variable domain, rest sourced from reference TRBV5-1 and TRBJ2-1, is KAGVTQTPRYLIKTRGQQVTLSCSPISGHRSVSWYQQTPGQGLQFLFEYFSETQRNKGNFPGRFSGRQFSNSRSEMNVSTLELGDSALYLCASSSGGQGAIFGPGTRLTVL.